The clone carrying this T cell receptor beta chain was seen only a few times. It was RNA transcripts that yielded the amplified TCR beta CDR3 regions. An initial round of RT-PCR targeting the TCR CDR3 relied on the HTBI primer set. TCRdb passed the multiplex PCR reads through MiXCR, listing each CDR3 protein once. The table includes fewer than 600,000 distinct CDR3 sequences, 14% detected once. The data are from a study of T cells in Graves' hyperthyroidism and ophthalmopathy. Absence of ophthalmopathy progression within 18 months defined stable Graves' hyperthyroidism. Cells are PBMCs isolated from about 10 ml of fresh blood. V was shortened by 2 bases and J by 8 bases, with 12 bases between the two germline ends. Germline V lookup: CDR1 MNHEY, CDR2 SMNVEV (reference sequence). The CDR3 is 13 amino acids.

V and J are TRBV27 and TRBJ1-1; D is undetermined. Sequenced sample: blood. The receptor comes from a woman aged 18-30 years with Graves' hyperthyroidism. CDR3: CASSLKAQYEAFF. CDR3 nucleotides: TGTGCCAGCAGTTTAAAGGCGCAGTACGAAGCTTTCTTT.